The following is a T cell receptor (beta chain) sequence with its context. The record originates from a study of blood T cell repertoires in COVID-19. The wider study: Spain, Italy and the United States supplied samples that represented acute and convalescent COVID-19. Nucleic acid was either cDNA or gDNA, and it came from T cells, B-cell-depleted T cells, or PBMCs.

CDR3 length equals 13 residues. CDR1 is LNHDA, CDR2 SQIVND, per germline (reference sequence). V shed 4 bases and J shed 5 bases, with 8 bases lying between them. Authors' processing steps: Cell counts per sample came from amplifying reference gene primers. Sequencing was performed with immunoSEQ multiplex PCR; in TCRdb, only in-frame clones are kept and a portion is missing. V and J calls and clone size follow that table, whereas D and trimming were derived from the DNA. The sample lists over 120,000 clones; roughly 79% were seen once. The TCR comes from a human donor in a cohort sampled during active COVID-19. Sample: peripheral blood. The V call is TRBV19, the J call TRBJ2-2; tentatively, D is TRBD1 (5 bases). CDR3 DNA: TGTGCCAGTAGTACCGACAGTACCGGGGAGCTGTTTTTT. This sequence encodes CASSTDSTGELFF.